This T cell receptor (beta chain) was sequenced in a study of blood T cell repertoires in COVID-19. Sequenced by immunoSEQ multiplex PCR; TCRdb stores in-frame clones only, minus some. The repertoire holds 330,000 or so clones, about 90% seen once, with about 3% in the top ten. Germline V gives CDR1 SGHAT, CDR2 FQNNGV. The CDR3 covers 13 residues. V was pared by 3 bases and J by 4 bases, with 9 bases between. The chain carries TRBV11-2 and TRBJ1-2; D is undetermined. Sequenced input: PBMCs or T cells enriched from blood (not recorded which). This clonotype was sampled from a woman in her thirties who had recovered from COVID-19. This CDR3 is CASSFGETYGYTF. DNA for the CDR3: TGTGCCAGCAGCTTTGGGGAGACCTATGGCTACACCTTC.